This T cell receptor (beta chain) was captured in a study of shared clonotypes between healthy human individuals. CDR3 size: 13 residues. V was pared by 8 bases and J by 4 bases, with 15 bases between. Turning to this clone: Its antigen is not known.

The repertoire was sequenced with immunoSEQ multiplex PCR; TCRdb's copy has only in-frame clones and lacks some. The sample consists of roughly 1.5 million clones, around 98% of them appearing once. Study-wide points: Rarefaction indicated that sorted-subset sequencing remained incomplete although depth was large.

The TCR originated in a man aged 30-40 years in good health. This rearrangement joins TRBV5-3 to TRBJ1-2, with D possibly TRBD1 on 6 matching bases. TRBV5-3 is recorded as an ORF, its role being uncertain. Sequenced input: naive CD4+ T cells sorted from blood. The subset: CD45RA+ positively selected. As DNA, the CDR3 is TGTGCCAGCAGCCCTAGGGGGAGCTATGGCTACACCTTC. Translated, it gives CASSPRGSYGYTF.